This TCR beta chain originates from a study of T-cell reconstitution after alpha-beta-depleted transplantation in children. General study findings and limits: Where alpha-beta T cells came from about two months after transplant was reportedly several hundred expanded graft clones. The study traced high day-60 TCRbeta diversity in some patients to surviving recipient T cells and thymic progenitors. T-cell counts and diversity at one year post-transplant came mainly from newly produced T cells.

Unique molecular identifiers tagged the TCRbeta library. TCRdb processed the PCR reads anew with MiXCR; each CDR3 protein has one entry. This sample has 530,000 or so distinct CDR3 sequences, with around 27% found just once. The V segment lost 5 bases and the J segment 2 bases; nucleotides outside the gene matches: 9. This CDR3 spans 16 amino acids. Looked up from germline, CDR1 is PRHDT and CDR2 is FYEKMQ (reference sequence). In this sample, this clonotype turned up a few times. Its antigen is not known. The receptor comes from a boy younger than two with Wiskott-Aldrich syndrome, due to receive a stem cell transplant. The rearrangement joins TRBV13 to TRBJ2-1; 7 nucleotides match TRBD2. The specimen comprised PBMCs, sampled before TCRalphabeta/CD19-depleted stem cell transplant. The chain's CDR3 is CASSRIAGVPYNEQFF. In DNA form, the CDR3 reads TGTGCCAGCAGCCGAATTGCGGGGGTACCCTACAATGAGCAGTTCTTC.